This TCR beta chain was sequenced during a study of PD-1 blockade in classical Hodgkin lymphoma. As regards this clone: Its specificity is not known.

Time point noted: cycle 4 day 1 (C4D1), after five to seven weeks of nivolumab. Autologous stem cell transplantation was followed by relapse in every patient, and brentuximab vedotin exposure varied. Out of thawed PBMCs, magnetic negative selection purified CD4+ T cells. The patients, who had relapsed/refractory classical Hodgkin lymphoma, achieved best responses of complete response, partial response or progressive disease. The method was immunoSEQ multiplex PCR; TCRdb's version includes in-frame clones alone and lacks a portion of them. The top ten hold 0.5% to 0.7% of the sample, which has fewer than 30,000 clones, 70% to 80% seen once. V dropped 0 bases and J dropped 3 bases, with 21 bases sitting between them. The CDR3 extends over 18 amino acids. CDR1 and CDR2 (germline): LNHDA, SQIVND (reference sequence). Study observations and caveats: By C4D1, diversity of CD4+ TCRs had risen significantly, whereas that of CD8+ TCRs had not. The authors have not defined what causes the repertoire differences, possibly disease activity or prior therapy. It was reported that newly diagnosed patients had less baseline TCR diversity than healthy donors.

The receptor comes from a human donor with classical Hodgkin lymphoma. This chain uses TRBV19 with TRBJ2-7; possible D gene TRBD2, 5 bases. This material consisted of CD4+ T cells from blood, taken before the fourth cycle of nivolumab. The CDR3 reads CASSIEERPWSGVYEQYF. CDR3 nucleotides: TGTGCCAGTAGTATAGAGGAGCGGCCCTGGTCTGGGGTCTACGAGCAGTACTTC.